This T cell receptor beta chain was captured by sequencing in a study of shared clonotypes between healthy human individuals. TCRdb keeps only in-frame clones here, not all; method: immunoSEQ multiplex PCR. This sample yields hundreds of thousands of clones, of which about 96% are seen a single time; more than 0.085% belongs to the top ten. CD45RO negativity and positive selection for CCR7 defined naive CD8 cells, a population that excluded terminally differentiated effector memory CD45RA+ cells. Overall study findings and caveats: In general, naive subsets displayed greater estimated richness than memory subsets did.

Points on this clone: Its specificity is unknown.

Germline V gives CDR1 SGHTA, CDR2 FQGNSA. CDR3 length: 15 amino acids. The V segment lost 3 bases and the J segment 0 bases; nucleotides outside the gene matches: 1. Sequencing input: naive CD8+ T cells sorted from blood. This receptor was taken from a woman aged 25 to 39 in good health. The chain combines TRBV7-2 with TRBJ2-7; TRBD2 matches 11 bases. The CDR3 sequence is CASSLTSGDSYEQYF. CDR3 sequence (DNA): TGTGCCAGCAGCTTGACTAGCGGGGACTCCTACGAGCAGTACTTC.